The present entry profiles one TCR beta chain with its context. Its antigen is not identified. Germline loops: CDR1 MDHEN, CDR2 SYDVKM. The CDR3 extends over 13 amino acids. Trimming removed 5 bases from V and 7 bases from J, with 12 bases in between. For sorted subsets, about 0.2 ug DNA per replicate equaled roughly 30,000 T cell genomes. Sequenced by immunoSEQ multiplex PCR; TCRdb stores in-frame clones only, minus some. The table records some 2,000,000 clones, 95% of them present only once. This specimen comes from a study of shared clonotypes between healthy human individuals. As for the study in general: CD8 memory received one plate per donor, CD8 naive two, CD4 memory three and CD4 naive three. Broader study findings: Across subsets, estimated richness was generally greater for naive than for memory populations. What limited the represented genetic and exposure-history diversity was the small number of donors.

V gene TRBV28 combines with J gene TRBJ1-5; D is uncertain. The sequenced material came from naive CD4+ T cells sorted from blood. Subset here: CD45RA+ positively selected. This TCR derives from a man between 18 and 35 years old in good health. The DNA of the CDR3 is TGTGCCAGCAGTCCGATACCCGCCCAGCCCCAGCATTTT. As protein: CASSPIPAQPQHF.